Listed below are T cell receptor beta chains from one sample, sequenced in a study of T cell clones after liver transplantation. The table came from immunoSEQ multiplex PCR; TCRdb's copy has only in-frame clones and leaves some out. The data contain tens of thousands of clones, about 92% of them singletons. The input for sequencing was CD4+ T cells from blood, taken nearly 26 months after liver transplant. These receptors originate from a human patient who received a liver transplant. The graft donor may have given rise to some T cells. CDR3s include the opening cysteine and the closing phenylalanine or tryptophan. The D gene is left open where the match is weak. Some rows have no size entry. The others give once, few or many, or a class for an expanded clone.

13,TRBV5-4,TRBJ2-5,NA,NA,TGTGCCAGCAGCTTTCGGGGAAAAGAGACCCAGTACTTC,CASSFRGKETQYF
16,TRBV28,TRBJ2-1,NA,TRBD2,TGTGCCAGCAGTTTCTTTCTAGCGGGAGGATTGGCTGAGCAGTTCTTC,CASSFFLAGGLAEQFF
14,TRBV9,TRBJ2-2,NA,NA,TGTGCCAGCAGCGTAGACCCGAGGACCGGGGAGCTGTTTTTT,CASSVDPRTGELFF
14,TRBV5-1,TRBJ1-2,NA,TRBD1,TGCGCCAGCAGCTTGGAGGGGACAGTCTATGGCTACACCTTC,CASSLEGTVYGYTF
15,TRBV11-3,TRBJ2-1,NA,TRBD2,TGTGCCAGCAGCTTTGGGGGGGTAGACTACAATGAGCAGTTCTTC,CASSFGGVDYNEQFF
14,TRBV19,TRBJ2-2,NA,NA,TGTGCCAGTAAGGCTGGGCAGGACACCGGGGAGCTGTTTTTT,CASKAGQDTGELFF
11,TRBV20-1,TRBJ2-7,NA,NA,TGCAGTGCCCCAAGATTAGGTGAGCAGTACTTC,CSAPRLGEQYF
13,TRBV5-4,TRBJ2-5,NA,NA,TGTGCCAGCAGCTTGCCTAGGGTTGAGACCCAGTACTTC,CASSLPRVETQYF
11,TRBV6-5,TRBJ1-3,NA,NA,TGTGCCAGCAGCGCCGGGAACACCATATATTTT,CASSAGNTIYF
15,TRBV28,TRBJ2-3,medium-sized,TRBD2,TGTGCCAGCAGTTCCCCGAGCGGGAGTTCAGATACGCAGTATTTT,CASSSPSGSSDTQYF
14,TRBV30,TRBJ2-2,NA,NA,TGTGCCTTTCCCCGACGGGAGAACACCGGGGAGCTGTTTTTT,CAFPRRENTGELFF
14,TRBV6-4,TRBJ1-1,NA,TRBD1,TGTGCCAGCATCTTGGACAGGGGAGGAACTGAAGCTTTCTTT,CASILDRGGTEAFF
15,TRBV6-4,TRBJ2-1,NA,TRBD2,TGTGCCAGCAGTATGGAAAGCGGGAGCATCAATGAGCAGTTCTTC,CASSMESGSINEQFF
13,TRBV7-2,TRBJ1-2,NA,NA,TGTGCCAGCAGCTTTTATGGGGACTATGGCTACACCTTC,CASSFYGDYGYTF
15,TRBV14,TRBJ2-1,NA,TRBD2,TGTGCCAGCAGCCAAAGGGGAGGGCAACGCAATGAGCAGTTCTTC,CASSQRGGQRNEQFF
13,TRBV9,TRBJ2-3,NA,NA,TGTGCCAGCAGCGTAGGCCCTTCGGATACGCAGTATTTT,CASSVGPSDTQYF
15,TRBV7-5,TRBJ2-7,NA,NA,TGTGCCAGAAGCTTAGGGCAGAGACAAATCTACGAGCAGTACTTC,CARSLGQRQIYEQYF
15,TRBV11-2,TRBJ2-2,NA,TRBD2,TGTGCCAGCAGCTTAGACGCGGGAGACACCGGGGAGCTGTTTTTT,CASSLDAGDTGELFF
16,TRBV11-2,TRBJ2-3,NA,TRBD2,TGTGCCAGCAGCTTAGACTCCGCGGGAGGGATAGATACGCAGTATTTT,CASSLDSAGGIDTQYF
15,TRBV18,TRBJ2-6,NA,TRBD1,TGTGCCAGCTCGCAACAGGGGTCTGGGGCCAACGTCCTGACTTTC,CASSQQGSGANVLTF
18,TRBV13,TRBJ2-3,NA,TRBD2,TGTGCCAGCAGCTCCGGGACTAGCGGGAGAAGTGTCACAGATACGCAGTATTTT,CASSSGTSGRSVTDTQYF
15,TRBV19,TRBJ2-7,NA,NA,TGTGCCAGTAGTCGCCACTTTATAGGCGCCTACGAGCAGTACTTC,CASSRHFIGAYEQYF